These T cell receptor beta chains were read from a single sample in a study of CD8+ T cells in alopecia areata. Repertoires were generated with immunoSEQ multiplex PCR, while TCRdb's copy carries only in-frame clones and drops some. Of about 290,000 clones detected, 58% appear once; the ten largest clones hold less than 2%. This specimen consisted of CD4+ T cells sorted from blood, obtained at week 24, from a patient treated with tofacitinib. All receptors come from a human donor with alopecia areata. The CDR3 runs from the conserved cysteine through the conserved F or W. The D gene is left open where the match is weak.

V gene | CDR3 length | D gene | CDR3 protein
TRBV29-1 | 14 | TRBD1 | CSVTQGGSNQPQHF
TRBV7-2 | 14 | TRBD2 | CASSRGGAVETQYF
TRBV2 | 14 | . | CASSQGKRNYGYTF
TRBV30 | 13 | . | CAWEGALNTEAFF
TRBV30 | 12 | TRBD1 | CAWSGTGFGYTF
TRBV29-1 | 13 | TRBD1 | CSAEGTGGNEQFF
TRBV27 | 15 | . | CASRTRKAYTVEAFF
TRBV6-6 | 14 | . | CASSPLTESYGYTF
TRBV5-6 | 14 | . | CASSLIGEGQPQHF
TRBV6-4 | 11 | . | CASSDSYGYTF
TRBV28 | 14 | . | CASSFSPSTDTQYF
TRBV30 | 13 | . | CAWSSRRNTEAFF
TRBV27 | 14 | . | CASSTRGFYNEQFF
TRBV18 | 14 | . | CASSPPSGNTEAFF
TRBV9 | 14 | . | CASSGRTFFGEQFF
TRBV30 | 13 | TRBD1 | CAWNIRGHEKLFF
TRBV4-2 | 14 | . | CASSEGRQQETQYF
TRBV2 | 12 | . | CASKGQQETQYF
TRBV27 | 14 | . | CASKGPGSPYEQYF
TRBV27 | 13 | TRBD1 | CASSEETGGIQYF
TRBV7-9 | 16 | . | CASSSLQRVSGNTIYF
TRBV7-9 | 16 | TRBD1 | CASRPDRAGSYNEQFF